This T cell receptor (beta chain) emerged from a study of blood T cells in healthy people across ages. V shed 5 bases and J shed 3 bases, with 16 bases lying between them. Germline CDR1 is MNHEY and CDR2 is SVGAGI. This CDR3 spans 15 amino acids. For this clonotype: Antigen specificity is unknown.

General observations from the study: A greater number of naive CD4+ cells and higher diversity distinguished long-lived donors from aged donors.

The authors ran a second PCR of roughly 6 to 12 cycles using a sample-barcoded 5' primer and a J-beta primer mix. A single record per CDR3 protein comes from TCRdb applying MiXCR to the 5' RACE reads. This table holds about a million distinct CDR3 sequences, about 44% found once. The chain is built from TRBV6-5 and TRBJ1-2; tentatively, D is TRBD1 (5 bases). This TCR derives from a man aged 25-45 years in good health. Sequencing was carried out using blood. This chain's CDR3 is CASSLPGVSYYGYTF. CDR3 DNA sequence: TGTGCCAGCAGTCTCCCGGGGGTCAGCTACTATGGCTACACCTTC.